The 28 T cell receptor beta chains in this list originate from one sample, sequenced in a study of blood T cell repertoires in COVID-19. Sequenced by immunoSEQ multiplex PCR; TCRdb stores in-frame clones only, minus some. This table holds over 85,000 clones, about nine tenths found once. The sequenced sample was peripheral blood. Receptors were obtained from a woman aged 80 or older with acute or convalescent COVID-19.

The chain recombines TRBV4-1 with TRBJ1-1, with D possibly TRBD1 on 6 matching bases. Germline CDR1 reads MGHRA; CDR2 reads YSYEKL. The CDR3 runs 16 residues. V was pared by 0 bases and J by 1 base, with 12 bases between. The CDR3 loop reads CASSQDNRARNTEAFF. CDR3 bases: TGCGCCAGCAGCCAAGATAACAGGGCTAGGAACACTGAAGCTTTCTTT.

The chain joins TRBV3-1 (or the pseudogene TRBV3-2) to TRBJ1-6, with D unclear. V was trimmed by 1 base and J by 15 bases, leaving 7 bases between them. Germline V CDR1 and CDR2: LGHDT, YNNKEL (reference sequence). The CDR3 sequence is 11 residues long. The chain's CDR3 is CASSQGANLHF. CDR3 bases: TGTGCCAGCAGCCAAGGGGCAAACCTCCACTTT.

The V and J genes are TRBV2 and TRBJ2-7; 9 bases are a match to TRBD2. The junction had 9 bases not matched to a gene; V was cut back by 8 bases and J by 7 bases. This CDR3 is 13 amino acids long. In germline, CDR1 is SNHLY, CDR2 FYNNEI. The CDR3 protein is CASLAGSLGEQYF. CDR3 bases: TGTGCCAGCCTAGCGGGAAGCTTAGGGGAGCAGTACTTC.

The chain combines TRBV9 with TRBJ1-2; 8 bases align to TRBD1. The CDR3 is 14 amino acids. Germline V lookup: CDR1 SGDLS, CDR2 YYNGEE. With V trimmed by 4 bases and J by 8 bases, 10 bases remained unmatched. CDR3 DNA sequence: TGTGCCAGCAGCCCCGCCCCCGCAGGGGGCGGCTACACCTTC. The encoded protein is CASSPAPAGGGYTF.

The chain combines TRBV4-1 with TRBJ2-7, with TRBD2 identical over 10 bases. V dropped 1 base and J dropped 2; count of bases not matched to a gene: 2. Germline CDR1 MGHRA, CDR2 YSYEKL. The CDR3 spans 15 residues. DNA for the CDR3: TGCGCCAGCAGCCAAGGTACTAGCGGGACCTACGAGCAGTACTTC. Amino acid sequence: CASSQGTSGTYEQYF.

This clone has a handful of counts. V gene TRBV7-2 combines with J gene TRBJ2-3; tentatively, D is TRBD2 (7 bases). CDR1 SGHTA and CDR2 FQGNSA come from the germline V gene. The CDR3 consists of 15 residues. Trimming removed 5 bases at V and 7 bases at J, with 19 bases between. This CDR3 reads CASSPREQGLNTQYF. CDR3 bases: TGTGCCAGCAGCCCTCGAGAACAGGGACTAAATACGCAGTATTTT.

This clone was found a few times. The V and J genes are TRBV27 and TRBJ2-1; 10 nucleotides match TRBD2. CDR3 length: 17 amino acids. Germline V gene data show CDR1 as MNHEY and CDR2 as SMNVEV (reference sequence). V trimming: 6 bases; J trimming: 5 bases; junction bases outside the gene matches: 13. The CDR3 protein is CASRPGLAGVGNNEQFF. CDR3 in DNA: TGTGCCAGCAGACCCGGGCTAGCGGGAGTCGGAAACAATGAGCAGTTCTTC.

The chain uses TRBV2 and TRBJ1-3; D is perhaps TRBD1 (6 bases). The CDR3 sequence is 15 residues long. The germline CDR1 and CDR2 sequences are SNHLY and FYNNEI. V shed 5 bases and J shed 0 bases, with 11 bases lying between them. The CDR3 DNA sequence: TGTGCCAGCAGTTCGACAGGCATCTCTGGAAACACCATATATTTT. This codes for CASSSTGISGNTIYF.

The V gene is TRBV19, the J gene TRBJ2-5, with 9 bases fitting TRBD1. J gave up 1 base and V 7 bases, and 10 bases lay outside the gene matches. Germline V gene sequence: CDR1 LNHDA, CDR2 SQIVND (reference sequence). The CDR3 length is 16 residues. The CDR3 reads CASNDRGGFSQETQYF. In DNA form, the CDR3 reads TGTGCCAGTAACGACAGGGGGGGATTTAGCCAAGAGACCCAGTACTTC.

This clone occurred a few times. The chain carries TRBV7-2 and TRBJ2-2, with 11 bases aligning to TRBD2. V shed 6 bases and J 4 bases; nucleotides not matched to a gene: 1. CDR1 is SGHTA and CDR2 is FQGNSA in the germline V gene. The CDR3 totals 14 residues. CDR3 protein: CASRTSGATGELFF. Here the CDR3 DNA reads TGTGCCAGCAGGACTAGCGGGGCCACCGGGGAGCTGTTTTTT.

This sequence joins TRBV12-5 and TRBJ1-2; tentative D call: TRBD1 (6 bases). This CDR3 has 14 amino acids. Between the trimmed V and J ends, which lost 3 bases and 4 bases, there was a span of 12 bases. Per the germline V gene, CDR1 is LGHNT and CDR2 is FRNRAP. The CDR3 DNA follows: TGTGCTAGTGGTTTCACCGGGACAATCTATGGCTACACCTTC. This gives the protein CASGFTGTIYGYTF.

Concerning this clone itself: At one boundary the junction diverges from the germline segment, which might be a read error. V and J are TRBV7-7 and TRBJ2-3; 8 bases agree with TRBD1. CDR3 length equals 15 residues. Germline-derived CDR1 and CDR2 are SSHAT and FNYEAQ (reference sequence). CDR3 amino acids: CASSLGTGSTDTQYF. DNA of the CDR3: TGTGCTAGCAGCTTAGGGACAGGAAGCACAGATACGCAGTATTTT.

CDR3: CASSKNDRDPSYEQYF. CDR3 nucleotide sequence: TGTGCCAGCAGCAAAAATGACAGGGACCCTTCCTACGAGCAGTACTTC. The chain combines TRBV21-1 with TRBJ2-7; TRBD1 was called by the table and not checked on the DNA. TRBV21-1 is termed a pseudogene. This CDR3 spans 16 amino acids.

The chain links TRBV28 to TRBJ2-7; D remains ambiguous. The CDR3 has 12 residues. V dropped 5 bases and J dropped 2 bases, with 7 bases sitting between them. CDR1 is MDHEN and CDR2 is SYDVKM in the germline V gene. CDR3 in DNA: TGTGCCAGCAGTGGCAGAACCTACGAGCAGTACTTC. Its protein product is CASSGRTYEQYF.

The rearrangement joins TRBV5-1 to TRBJ2-3, with 7 positions matching TRBD1. Germline-derived CDR1 and CDR2 are SGHRS and YFSETQ. The CDR3 consists of 17 residues. After removal of 7 bases from V and 2 bases from J, the junction contained 16 bases not matched to a gene. The CDR3 DNA reads as TGCGCCAGCGGAATATCTCCGAGGGGGCGCGTCACAGATACGCAGTATTTT. Residues: CASGISPRGRVTDTQYF.

V gene TRBV7-2 combines with J gene TRBJ1-4; D may be TRBD1 (5 bases). Germline-derived CDR1 and CDR2 are SGHTA and FQGNSA. CDR3 length equals 15 residues. The V end lost 5 bases, the J end lost 7 bases, and 17 bases lay between the germline ends. CDR3 in DNA: TGTGCCAGCAGCCCTAGCGGGGCTACGGGTGAAAAACTGTTTTTT. Protein product: CASSPSGATGEKLFF.

This chain uses TRBV18 with TRBJ1-2, with TRBD1 matching over 8 bases. J gave up 0 bases and V 1 base, and 4 bases lay outside the gene matches. In germline, CDR1 is KGHSH, CDR2 LQKENI. This CDR3 comprises 16 residues. Here the CDR3 reads CASSPLGQGTNYGYTF. The CDR3 DNA reads TGTGCCAGCTCACCACTCGGACAGGGAACTAACTATGGCTACACCTTC.

The chain couples TRBV10-1 to TRBJ2-3; possible D gene TRBD1, 5 bases. V was pared by 6 bases and J by 6 bases, with 13 bases between. Germline-derived CDR1 and CDR2 are WNHNN and SYGVQD (reference sequence). This CDR3 is built from 13 residues. In DNA form, the CDR3 reads TGCGCCAGCAGCCATTGCAGGGCGGATACGCAGTATTTT. It codes for CASSHCRADTQYF.

V and J are TRBV6-2 or TRBV6-3 and TRBJ1-2; D remains ambiguous. Germline assignment: CDR1 MNHEY and CDR2 SVGEGT. V was cut by 3 bases and J by 8 bases, with 19 bases left in between. The CDR3 has 15 amino acids. CDR3 loop: CASSYTGNGLGGYTF. The CDR3 bases are TGTGCCAGCAGTTATACGGGTAATGGTCTAGGAGGCTACACCTTC.

The chain recombines TRBV4-3 with TRBJ1-5, with D possibly TRBD1 on 5 matching bases. Germline CDR1 is LGHNA and CDR2 is YSLEER. CDR3 size: 13 residues. V shed 0 bases and J shed 12 bases, with 12 bases lying between them. The CDR3: CASSQELGRDQHF. The CDR3 DNA follows: TGCGCCAGCAGCCAAGAACTGGGCAGGGACCAGCATTTT.

The chain carries TRBV4-1 and TRBJ2-7; 12 bases agree with TRBD2. The CDR3 has 14 amino acids. V gave up 4 bases and J gave up 6 bases; unmatched junction bases: 4. Germline V gene sequence: CDR1 MGHRA, CDR2 YSYEKL. CDR3 loop: CASSPGLAGREQYF. The CDR3 region has the DNA TGCGCCAGCAGCCCCGGACTAGCGGGACGCGAGCAGTACTTC.

The chain uses TRBV18 and TRBJ2-5; tentative D call: TRBD2 (7 bases). Germline-derived CDR1 and CDR2 are KGHSH and LQKENI. CDR3 length: 13 amino acids. The germline V and J ends were trimmed by 9 bases and 2 bases, with 13 bases remaining between them. The CDR3 is CASSGGRQETQYF. Written as DNA, the CDR3 is TGTGCCAGTTCGGGGGGCAGGCAAGAGACCCAGTACTTC.

CDR3 nucleotide sequence: TGTGCCAGCAGCTATAACAGGGCCTCTAAAGCTTTCTTT. Its protein product is CASSYNRASKAFF. The gene calls are TRBV13 and TRBJ1-1; maybe TRBD1 (6 bases). The CDR3 has 13 amino acids. V lost 4 bases to trimming and J lost 9 bases, with 15 bases between them. Germline assignment: CDR1 PRHDT and CDR2 FYEKMQ (reference sequence).

In this sample, this clone turned up a few times. This chain links TRBV6-5 with TRBJ1-1; D perhaps matches TRBD1 (5 bases). The germline CDR1 and CDR2 sequences are MNHEY and SVGAGI. The CDR3 length is 11 residues. The CDR3 DNA sequence: TGTGCGACGACAGTGAACACTGAAGCTTTCTTT. Translating it yields CATTVNTEAFF.

This clone showed up just once. The chain couples TRBV15 to TRBJ1-1; 7 bases align to TRBD1. With 0 bases clipped from V and 1 base from J, the junction kept 2 bases outside the gene matches. This CDR3 is 15 amino acids long. Germline loops: CDR1 LNHNV, CDR2 YYDKDF (reference sequence). CDR3 DNA: TGTGCCACCAGCAGAGATGACAGGGAGAACACTGAAGCTTTCTTT. It encodes CATSRDDRENTEAFF.

This rearrangement joins TRBV7-8 to TRBJ2-2; maybe TRBD2 (6 bases). The CDR3 totals 15 residues. The V end was cut by 5 bases, the J end by 5 bases, with 15 bases between. Germline V gene lookup returns CDR1 SGHVS and CDR2 FQNEAQ. CDR3 protein: CASSPLYSGTGELFF. In nucleotides, the CDR3 is TGTGCCAGCAGCCCCCTGTACAGCGGGACCGGGGAGCTGTTTTTT.

The J gene is TRBJ2-2, the V gene TRBV19; D unclear. Deletions cut 3 bases from V and 1 base from J, with 12 bases between. Germline V gene lookup returns CDR1 LNHDA and CDR2 SQIVND (reference sequence). CDR3 length equals 16 residues. The CDR3 bases are TGTGCCAGTAGTATTATTATGGCAGGGAACACCGGGGAGCTGTTTTTT. Translation: CASSIIMAGNTGELFF.

This clone has only a few counts. The same CDR3 also results from other DNA sequences found in this sample. The V and J genes are TRBV7-3 and TRBJ1-1, with D possibly matching TRBD1 (5 bases). The germline CDR1 and CDR2 sequences are SGHTA and FQGTGA. The CDR3 consists of 13 residues. Deletions cut 2 bases from V and 2 bases from J, with 6 bases between. The CDR3, as DNA: TGTGCCAGCAGCTTAGACAGAAACACTGAAGCTTTCTTT. Its translation is CASSLDRNTEAFF. The complete variable domain, with remaining parts taken from reference TRBV7-3 and TRBJ1-1, reads GAGVSQTPSNKVTEKGKYVELRCDPISGHTALYWYRQSLGQGPEFLIYFQGTGAADDSGLPNDRFFAVRPEGSVSTLKIQRTERGDSAVYLCASSLDRNTEAFFGQGTRLTVV.